This entry concerns a single T cell receptor beta chain. Source study methods: Cell counts per sample came from amplifying reference gene primers. Libraries were prepared by immunoSEQ multiplex PCR; TCRdb keeps only in-frame clonotypes and omits some of them. V, J and clone size are those of that table, while D and trimming were read from the DNA. Of 240,000 or so clones in the sample, roughly 80% were seen once. This sample stems from a study of blood T cell repertoires in COVID-19. Study as a whole: Acute and convalescent COVID-19 specimens originated in the United States, Italy and Spain. Sample material is recorded as cDNA or gDNA derived from T cells, B-cell-depleted T cells, or PBMCs.

Trimming cost V 7 bases and J 0 bases; bases outside gene matches: 6. The CDR3 consists of 14 residues. Looked up from germline, CDR1 is SNHLY and CDR2 is FYNNEI. This chain uses TRBV2 with TRBJ2-7; 7 bases fit TRBD1. The sequence was obtained from a woman aged 80 or over with acute or convalescent COVID-19. The sequenced sample was peripheral blood. CDR3 in amino acids: CASKPDRASYEQYF. The CDR3 DNA reads as TGTGCCAGCAAACCCGACAGGGCCTCCTACGAGCAGTACTTC.